The entry below describes one T cell receptor (beta chain). The antigen is unknown. Clones were read by immunoSEQ multiplex PCR, and TCRdb kept only the in-frame ones, dropping some. This sample has approximately 52,000 clones; around 80% occur once, and the top ten carry more than 0.9%. The V gene's germline CDR1 is MNHNY and CDR2 SVGAGI (reference sequence). Between the trimmed V and J ends, which lost 2 bases and 3 bases, there was a span of 10 bases. The CDR3 is 14 amino acids. The sample comes from a study of OX40 agonist ivuxolimab in advanced cancers. Turning to the study itself: Treatment of patients was with ivuxolimab, an agonistic anti-OX40 (CD134) antibody. A history of anti-PD-1, anti-PD-L1 or anti-CTLA-4 therapy was acceptable, and 40% to 45% had some.

Study results and limitations: Clones of CD4+ and CD8+ blood T cells grew by week 6 at doses of 0.1 to 3.0 mg/kg.

The V gene is TRBV6-6, the J gene TRBJ2-5; D not resolved. This receptor was obtained from an adult with an advanced solid tumor such as melanoma, head and neck, liver or kidney cancer. This sample comprised CD4+ or CD8+ T cells sorted from blood, obtained in a trial of the OX40 agonist ivuxolimab. The CDR3 sequence: CASSYGRTKETQYF. Written as DNA, the CDR3 is TGTGCCAGCAGTTACGGCAGGACGAAAGAGACCCAGTACTTC.